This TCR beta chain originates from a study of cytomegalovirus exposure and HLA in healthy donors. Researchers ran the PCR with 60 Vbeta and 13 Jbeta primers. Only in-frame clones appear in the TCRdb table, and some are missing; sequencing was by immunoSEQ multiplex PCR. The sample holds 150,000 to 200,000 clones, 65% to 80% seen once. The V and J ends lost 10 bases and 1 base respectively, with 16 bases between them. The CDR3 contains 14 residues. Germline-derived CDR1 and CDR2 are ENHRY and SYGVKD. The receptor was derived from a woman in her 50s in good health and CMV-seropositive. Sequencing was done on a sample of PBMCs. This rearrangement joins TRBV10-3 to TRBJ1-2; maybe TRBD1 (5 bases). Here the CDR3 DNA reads TGTGCCACCCAGGAACAGGCACTTAACTATGGCTACACCTTC. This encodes CATQEQALNYGYTF.